This T cell receptor (beta chain) comes out of a study of blood T cell repertoires in COVID-19. Study in general: Spain, Italy and the United States supplied samples that represented acute and convalescent COVID-19. PBMCs, B-cell-depleted T cells, or T cells provided the cDNA or gDNA that made up the material.

The authors' processing: Amplification from reference gene primers served as the basis for estimated nucleated cell counts. The protocol was immunoSEQ multiplex PCR, while the TCRdb copy is restricted to in-frame clones and leaves out a portion. V and J calls and clone size follow that table, whereas D and trimming were derived from the DNA. The sample contains around 390,000 clones, 85% to 90% of which appear only once. Germline assignment: CDR1 GTSNPN and CDR2 SVGIG (reference sequence). Trimming removed 5 bases at V and 3 bases at J, with 11 bases between. The CDR3 consists of 12 residues. In terms of age and location, participants ranged from roughly 18 to 95 years and lived in about two dozen US areas.

The sequence derives from a woman between 45 and 65 years old who had recovered from COVID-19. The sequenced sample consisted of PBMCs or T cells enriched from blood (not recorded which). The rearrangement uses TRBV30 and TRBJ2-7; the D gene is possibly TRBD1 (5 bases). Here the CDR3 reads CAWGRGVYEQYF. In DNA, the CDR3 is TGTGCCTGGGGTAGGGGTGTCTACGAGCAGTACTTC.